The T cell receptor (beta chain) described here comes from a study of shared T cell receptors in the human thymus. This CDR3 spans 16 amino acids. Trimming removed 2 bases from V and 0 bases from J, with 12 bases in between. CDR1 and CDR2 (germline): MNHNS, SASEGT. Assay: immunoSEQ multiplex PCR; the TCRdb copy retains only in-frame clones and omits some. Of about 540,000 clones in the sample, about 80% were seen once. Another study also made use of these data, one on human thymus T cells. In that study: Corrective surgery for congenital heart defects was being performed on the healthy Finnish infants who served as donors. From resections taken during corrective heart surgery, the thymus tissue was obtained. Related work showed strongly overlapping thymic repertoires across unrelated individuals.

The chain recombines TRBV6-1 with TRBJ2-3; D may be TRBD2 (6 bases). The source of this sequence is a boy under two years old with a congenital heart defect. Sequences were obtained from thymocytes. This CDR3 reads CASSELRGASTDTQYF. DNA of the CDR3: TGTGCCAGCAGTGAACTGCGCGGGGCCAGCACAGATACGCAGTATTTT.